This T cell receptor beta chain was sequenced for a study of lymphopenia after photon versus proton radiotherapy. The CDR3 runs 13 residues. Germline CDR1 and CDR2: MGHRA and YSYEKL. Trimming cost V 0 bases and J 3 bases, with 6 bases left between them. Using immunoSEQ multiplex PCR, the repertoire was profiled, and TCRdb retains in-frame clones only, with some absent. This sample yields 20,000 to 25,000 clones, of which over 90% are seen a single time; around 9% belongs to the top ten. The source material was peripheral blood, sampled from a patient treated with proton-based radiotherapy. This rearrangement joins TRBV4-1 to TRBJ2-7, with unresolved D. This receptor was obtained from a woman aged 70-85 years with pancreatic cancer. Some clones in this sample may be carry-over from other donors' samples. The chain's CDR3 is CASSQELSYEQYF. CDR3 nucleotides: TGCGCCAGCAGCCAAGAGTTGAGCTACGAGCAGTACTTC.